This T cell receptor beta chain stems from a study of shared clonotypes between healthy human individuals. Study observations and caveats: The study found lower generation probabilities in non-shared clonotypes than in those shared by all four donors. Around 4.7% of naive CD4 clonotypes were shared across several donors. Depth of sequencing was expected to influence donor clonotype sharing.

As to this clone: What it recognizes is unknown.

There were no recent acute infections or vaccinations among the donors, who were healthy HIV-negative adults. Profiled with immunoSEQ multiplex PCR; TCRdb holds only in-frame clones, not every one. The sample yields about a million clones, around three quarters seen once. Specimen: memory CD4+ T cells from PBMCs. The subset was: CD45RA-negative fraction. This receptor was identified in a man aged 18-30 years in good health. Some clones in this sample may be carry-over from other donors' samples.

The CDR3: CASSLARDGNTIYF. CDR3 in DNA: TGTGCCAGCAGTTTAGCCAGGGATGGAAACACCATATATTTT. The chain employs TRBV27 and TRBJ1-3; possibly TRBD1 for D (5 bases). The CDR3 contains 14 residues. Trimming pared 2 bases from V and 3 bases from J, leaving 8 bases between. From germline, CDR1 is MNHEY and CDR2 SMNVEV (reference sequence).